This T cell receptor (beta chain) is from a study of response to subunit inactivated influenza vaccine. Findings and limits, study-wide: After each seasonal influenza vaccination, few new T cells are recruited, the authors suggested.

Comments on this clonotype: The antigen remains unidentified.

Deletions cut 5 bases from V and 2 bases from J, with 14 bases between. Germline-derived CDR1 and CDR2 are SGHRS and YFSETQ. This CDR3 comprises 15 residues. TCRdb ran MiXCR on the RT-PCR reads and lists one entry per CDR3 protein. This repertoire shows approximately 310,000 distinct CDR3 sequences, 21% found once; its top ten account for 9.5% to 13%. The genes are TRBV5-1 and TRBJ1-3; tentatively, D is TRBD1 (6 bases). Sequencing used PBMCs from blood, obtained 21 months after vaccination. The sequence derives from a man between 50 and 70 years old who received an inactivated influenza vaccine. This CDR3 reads CASRPDSGTGNTIYF. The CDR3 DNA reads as TGCGCCAGCAGACCGGACAGTGGAACTGGAAACACCATATATTTT.